Below, one T cell receptor beta chain is given with its context. Its matching antigen is unknown. The data stem from a study of OX40 agonist ivuxolimab in advanced cancers. The overall study: The treatment was a fully human IgG2 OX40 agonist, ivuxolimab.

The assay was immunoSEQ multiplex PCR, and TCRdb's table has in-frame clones only and misses some. The sample lists roughly 40,000 clones, roughly nine tenths occurring once. Study findings and constraints: CD4+ and CD8+ blood T cells expanded clonally by week 6 at 0.1 to 3.0 mg/kg.

This receptor was identified in an adult with an advanced solid tumor such as melanoma, head and neck, liver or kidney cancer. Specimen: CD4+ or CD8+ T cells sorted from blood, collected in a trial of the OX40 agonist ivuxolimab.

The DNA of the CDR3 is TGCAGCGTTGTCCGGCAGTTAGGTTCACCCCTCCACTTT. Translated, it gives CSVVRQLGSPLHF. The J gene is TRBJ1-6, the V gene TRBV29-1; D gene ambiguous. The V end lost 4 bases, the J end lost 9 bases, and 13 bases lay between the germline ends. The CDR3 runs to 13 residues. Per the germline V gene, CDR1 is SQVTM and CDR2 is ANQGSEA.